The rows below give T cell receptor beta chains drawn from one sample of a study of T cells in Graves' hyperthyroidism and ophthalmopathy. TCRdb itself ran the multiplex PCR reads through MiXCR, one entry per CDR3 protein. The sample records 600,000 to 700,000 distinct CDR3 sequences, about 15% being singletons. Source material: blood. Receptors originate from a woman aged 35 to 49 with Graves' ophthalmopathy. The CDR3 runs from the conserved cysteine through the conserved F or W. D genes are given only for firm matches. Expanded clones are given a class, and other clones once, few, many or no size at all.

v_gene: TRBV20-1
j_gene: TRBJ2-7
abundance: many
d_gene: .
CDR3aa: CSAHASPIRYEQYF
CDR3nt: TGCAGTGCTCATGCCTCACCTATCCGGTACGAGCAGTACTTC

v_gene: TRBV28
j_gene: TRBJ2-6
abundance: many
d_gene: .
CDR3aa: CASSFLMPGANVLTF
CDR3nt: TGTGCCAGCAGTTTCCTTATGCCTGGGGCCAACGTCCTGACTTTC

v_gene: TRBV18
j_gene: TRBJ1-2
abundance: .
d_gene: .
CDR3aa: CASSPRTEANYGYTF
CDR3nt: TGTGCCAGCTCACCACGGACGGAAGCTAACTATGGCTACACCTTC

v_gene: TRBV28
j_gene: TRBJ2-2
abundance: many
d_gene: TRBD1
CDR3aa: CASSYRGQGDTGELFF
CDR3nt: TGTGCCAGCAGTTACAGGGGACAGGGGGACACCGGGGAGCTGTTTTTT

v_gene: TRBV4-2
j_gene: TRBJ1-1
abundance: .
d_gene: .
CDR3aa: CASSQEYGQGGTEAFF
CDR3nt: TGTGCCAGCAGCCAAGAGTACGGGCAGGGCGGGACTGAAGCTTTCTTT

v_gene: TRBV28
j_gene: TRBJ2-2
abundance: many
d_gene: TRBD1
CDR3aa: CASSLPGQPVFRELFF
CDR3nt: TGTGCCAGCAGTTTGCCGGGACAGCCTGTATTCCGGGAGCTGTTTTTT

v_gene: TRBV6-1
j_gene: TRBJ2-2
abundance: .
d_gene: .
CDR3aa: CASSRFGTMDTGELFF
CDR3nt: TGTGCCAGCAGCAGGTTCGGGACAATGGACACCGGGGAGCTGTTTTTT

v_gene: TRBV9
j_gene: TRBJ2-7
abundance: many
d_gene: TRBD1
CDR3aa: CASSVGTGNEQYF
CDR3nt: TGTGCCAGCAGCGTCGGGACAGGGAACGAGCAGTACTTC

v_gene: TRBV6-1
j_gene: TRBJ1-1
abundance: many
d_gene: TRBD1
CDR3aa: CASSGGTARAFF
CDR3nt: TGTGCCAGCAGTGGCGGGACAGCTCGGGCTTTCTTT

v_gene: TRBV20-1
j_gene: TRBJ2-5
abundance: few
d_gene: .
CDR3aa: CSARKTGLQETQYF
CDR3nt: TGCAGTGCTAGAAAAACAGGGCTCCAAGAGACCCAGTACTTC

v_gene: TRBV10-3
j_gene: TRBJ1-1
abundance: many
d_gene: .
CDR3aa: CAIRARTLNTEAFF
CDR3nt: TGTGCCATCAGGGCGCGGACCTTGAACACTGAAGCTTTCTTT

v_gene: TRBV2
j_gene: TRBJ1-2
abundance: many
d_gene: .
CDR3aa: CASDQGHASSNGYTF
CDR3nt: TGTGCCAGCGACCAGGGCCACGCTTCGTCCAATGGCTACACCTTC

v_gene: TRBV27
j_gene: TRBJ2-7
abundance: many
d_gene: TRBD1
CDR3aa: CASSRGTGVHEQYF
CDR3nt: TGTGCCAGCAGTAGGGGGACAGGGGTTCACGAGCAGTACTTC

v_gene: TRBV28
j_gene: TRBJ1-5
abundance: few
d_gene: TRBD1
CDR3aa: CASRRQGLDQPQHF
CDR3nt: TGTGCCAGCAGAAGACAGGGGCTTGATCAGCCCCAGCATTTT

v_gene: TRBV6-1
j_gene: TRBJ2-5
abundance: many
d_gene: .
CDR3aa: CASTRRGETQYF
CDR3nt: TGTGCCAGCACTCGGAGGGGAGAGACCCAGTACTTC

v_gene: TRBV20-1
j_gene: TRBJ1-1
abundance: many
d_gene: .
CDR3aa: CSAKDPGRTNTEAFF
CDR3nt: TGCAGTGCCAAGGATCCGGGACGGACGAACACTGAAGCTTTCTTT

v_gene: TRBV29-1
j_gene: TRBJ1-1
abundance: many
d_gene: .
CDR3aa: CSAVDGTEAFF
CDR3nt: TGCAGCGCTGTCGACGGGACTGAAGCTTTCTTT

v_gene: TRBV4-2
j_gene: TRBJ2-7
abundance: many
d_gene: .
CDR3aa: CASSQSSAGEQYF
CDR3nt: TGTGCCAGCAGCCAATCTAGCGCTGGCGAGCAGTACTTC

v_gene: TRBV5-1
j_gene: TRBJ1-6
abundance: many
d_gene: .
CDR3aa: CASSLAGYGSPLHF
CDR3nt: TGCGCCAGCAGCTTGGCAGGGTACGGGTCACCCCTCCACTTT

v_gene: TRBV19
j_gene: TRBJ2-7
abundance: once
d_gene: .
CDR3aa: CASSTTHSPTSLYEQYF
CDR3nt: TGTGCCAGTTCGACTACCCACTCTCCCACTAGCTTATACGAGCAGTACTTC

v_gene: TRBV6-1
j_gene: TRBJ2-7
abundance: .
d_gene: .
CDR3aa: CASRGGGSTYEQYF
CDR3nt: TGTGCCAGCAGAGGGGGGGGCTCAACCTACGAGCAGTACTTC

v_gene: TRBV7-6
j_gene: TRBJ2-2
abundance: many
d_gene: TRBD2
CDR3aa: CASSYGLAGDAGELFF
CDR3nt: TGTGCCAGCAGCTATGGACTAGCGGGAGACGCCGGGGAGCTGTTTTTT

v_gene: TRBV4-2
j_gene: TRBJ1-5
abundance: many
d_gene: .
CDR3aa: CASSPGYGDKLNQPQHF
CDR3nt: TGTGCCAGCAGCCCCGGATACGGGGATAAACTCAATCAGCCCCAGCATTTT

v_gene: TRBV28
j_gene: TRBJ2-7
abundance: many
d_gene: TRBD2
CDR3aa: CASSFGTSHAYEQYF
CDR3nt: TGTGCCAGCAGTTTTGGGACTAGTCATGCATACGAGCAGTACTTC

v_gene: TRBV5-4
j_gene: TRBJ1-1
abundance: many
d_gene: .
CDR3aa: CASSFHPGPAFF
CDR3nt: TGTGCCAGCAGCTTTCACCCAGGACCCGCTTTCTTT

v_gene: TRBV28
j_gene: TRBJ1-2
abundance: many
d_gene: .
CDR3aa: CASSSSGLTYGYTF
CDR3nt: TGTGCCAGCAGTTCCTCGGGACTGACCTATGGCTACACCTTC

v_gene: TRBV3-1
j_gene: TRBJ2-7
abundance: many
d_gene: TRBD2
CDR3aa: CASSQELLAENDEQYF
CDR3nt: TGTGCCAGCAGCCAAGAGCTCCTAGCGGAGAACGACGAGCAGTACTTC

v_gene: TRBV12-3/TRBV12-4
j_gene: TRBJ1-2
abundance: many
d_gene: .
CDR3aa: CASSLGGLGYTF
CDR3nt: TGTGCCAGCAGTTTGGGGGGGCTCGGCTACACCTTC

v_gene: TRBV7-8
j_gene: TRBJ1-4
abundance: many
d_gene: TRBD1
CDR3aa: CASSTETGIGEKLFF
CDR3nt: TGTGCCAGCAGCACGGAGACAGGGATCGGGGAAAAACTGTTTTTT

v_gene: TRBV11-2
j_gene: TRBJ2-5
abundance: .
d_gene: TRBD2
CDR3aa: CASSLIGRGRAMETQYF
CDR3nt: TGTGCCAGCAGCCTCATCGGTCGCGGGAGGGCCATGGAGACCCAGTACTTC

v_gene: TRBV27
j_gene: TRBJ1-1
abundance: many
d_gene: .
CDR3aa: CASSGTTHTEAFF
CDR3nt: TGTGCCAGCAGCGGGACAACCCACACTGAAGCTTTCTTT

v_gene: TRBV19
j_gene: TRBJ1-2
abundance: many
d_gene: .
CDR3aa: CASSIQPEGYTF
CDR3nt: TGTGCCAGTAGTATCCAGCCTGAAGGCTACACCTTC

v_gene: TRBV28
j_gene: TRBJ1-1
abundance: many
d_gene: .
CDR3aa: CASRGEDAMNTEAFF
CDR3nt: TGTGCCAGCAGGGGAGAGGACGCGATGAACACTGAAGCTTTCTTT

v_gene: TRBV10-3
j_gene: TRBJ1-2
abundance: many
d_gene: .
CDR3aa: CAISEGGQFYGYTF
CDR3nt: TGTGCCATCAGTGAGGGCGGACAGTTCTATGGCTACACCTTC

v_gene: TRBV28
j_gene: TRBJ2-2
abundance: few
d_gene: .
CDR3aa: CASSLPDPAGELFF
CDR3nt: TGTGCCAGCAGTTTGCCGGACCCGGCCGGGGAGCTGTTTTTT

v_gene: TRBV12-3/TRBV12-4
j_gene: TRBJ1-2
abundance: many
d_gene: .
CDR3aa: CASSLPGGGYTF
CDR3nt: TGTGCCAGCAGTTTACCCGGGGGTGGCTACACCTTC

v_gene: TRBV27
j_gene: TRBJ1-5
abundance: many
d_gene: .
CDR3aa: CASSPGQNNQPQHF
CDR3nt: TGTGCCAGCAGTCCCGGACAGAACAATCAGCCCCAGCATTTT

v_gene: TRBV7-2
j_gene: TRBJ2-5
abundance: .
d_gene: .
CDR3aa: CASSGSGRQETQYF
CDR3nt: TGTGCCAGCAGCGGTAGCGGCCGCCAAGAGACCCAGTACTTC

v_gene: TRBV28
j_gene: TRBJ2-4
abundance: many
d_gene: .
CDR3aa: CASSLQTWAKNIQYF
CDR3nt: TGTGCCAGCAGTTTACAGACCTGGGCCAAAAACATTCAGTACTTC

v_gene: TRBV10-3
j_gene: TRBJ2-7
abundance: many
d_gene: .
CDR3aa: CATGDDIAYEQYF
CDR3nt: TGTGCCACCGGAGACGACATCGCCTACGAGCAGTACTTC

v_gene: TRBV11-2
j_gene: TRBJ1-5
abundance: many
d_gene: .
CDR3aa: CANKRGQHYGDQPQHF
CDR3nt: TGTGCCAACAAAAGGGGCCAACACTACGGCGATCAGCCCCAGCATTTT